What follows are 13 T cell receptor beta chains derived from one specimen sequenced in a study of blood T cells in healthy people across ages. A sample-barcoded 5' primer and a J-beta primer mix were used in a second PCR of roughly 7 to 11 cycles. Each CDR3 protein is one row after TCRdb ran MiXCR on the 5' RACE reads. The table has some 760,000 distinct CDR3 sequences, roughly 25% seen once. The same data also contributed to another study, on T cells of mothers and their children.

Sequencing was performed on blood. The receptors were sampled from a boy under 18 in good health.

The DNA of the CDR3 is TGTGCCAGCAGCCTACTAGCGAAAAAGACCCAGTACTTC. Translation: CASSLLAKKTQYF. The rearrangement joins TRBV3-1 to TRBJ2-5, with TRBD2 matching over 7 bases. CDR3 size: 13 residues. Germline values: CDR1 LGHDT, CDR2 YNNKEL (reference sequence). V shed 4 bases and J 6 bases; nucleotides not matched to a gene: 5.

This clonotype was detected a few times. The chain employs TRBV7-3 and TRBJ1-1; D may be TRBD1 (5 bases). The germline V gene encodes CDR1 SGHTA and CDR2 FQGTGA. This CDR3 is built from 18 residues. Trimming pared 0 bases from V and 1 base from J, leaving 18 bases between. CDR3 sequence: CASSLTGTYFGENTEAFF. CDR3 DNA: TGTGCCAGCAGCTTAACGGGGACCTATTTTGGGGAGAACACTGAAGCTTTCTTT.

The J gene is TRBJ2-1, the V gene TRBV28; 11 bases are a match to TRBD1. CDR1 and CDR2 (germline): MDHEN, SYDVKM. CDR3 size: 15 residues. After removal of 8 bases from V and 8 bases from J, the junction contained 11 bases not matched to a gene. The CDR3 region is CASPKGQGAGDEQFF. The CDR3 nucleotides read TGTGCCAGCCCTAAAGGACAGGGGGCTGGGGATGAGCAGTTCTTC.

The chain links TRBV28 to TRBJ1-5; D is unresolved. Germline V gene data show CDR1 as MDHEN and CDR2 as SYDVKM. The CDR3 runs to 12 residues. V was cut by 5 bases and J by 4 bases, with 6 bases left in between. CDR3 in DNA: TGTGCCAGCAGTAGTGAGAATCAGCCCCAGCATTTT. It translates to CASSSENQPQHF.

This clonotype was seen a handful of times. The chain links TRBV5-1 to TRBJ2-1, with D possibly TRBD2 on 5 matching bases. CDR1 is SGHRS and CDR2 is YFSETQ in the germline V gene. This CDR3 spans 14 amino acids. V was cut by 0 bases and J by 10 bases, with 14 bases left in between. The CDR3 DNA is TGCGCCAGCAGCTTGGCCACGACTACTTCGGAGCAGTTCTTC. Protein sequence: CASSLATTTSEQFF.

The chain recombines TRBV6-2 or TRBV6-3 with TRBJ2-7; no clear D gene. V shed 2 bases and J shed 2 bases, with 10 bases lying between them. Germline V CDR1 and CDR2: MNHEY, SVGEGT. CDR3 length: 14 amino acids. The CDR3 spells CASSYEWGPYEQYF. The CDR3 nucleotides read TGTGCCAGCAGTTACGAGTGGGGTCCCTACGAGCAGTACTTC.

This clonotype came up a few times. The V gene is TRBV18, the J gene TRBJ2-2; possibly TRBD1 for D (6 bases). Per germline, CDR1 KGHSH and CDR2 LQKENI. This CDR3 has 15 amino acids. V was shortened by 7 bases and J by 7 bases, with 19 bases between the two germline ends. The CDR3 sequence is CASFHSTGSSGELFF. CDR3 DNA sequence: TGTGCCAGCTTTCACTCGACAGGCTCCAGCGGGGAGCTGTTTTTT. Full variable domain (missing parts from reference TRBV18 and TRBJ2-2): NAGVMQNPRHLVRRRGQEARLRCSPMKGHSHVYWYRQLPEEGLKFMVYLQKENIIDESGMPKERFSAEFPKEGPSILRIQQVVRGDSAAYFCASFHSTGSSGELFFGEGSRLTVL.

The sample holds a few counts of this clonotype. The junction departs from the called germline gene at one end, perhaps through a read error. The chain is built from TRBV28 and TRBJ2-7, with 10 bases fitting TRBD2. CDR3 size: 22 residues. Looked up from germline, CDR1 is MDHEN and CDR2 is SYDVKM. CDR3 sequence: CACSPLAGRASGRLPSPYEQYF. CDR3 DNA sequence: TGTGCCTGCAGCCCCCTAGCAGGGAGGGCTAGCGGGAGACTACCTTCTCCCTACGAGCAGTACTTC.

This clonotype was observed once. The chain couples TRBV6-1 to TRBJ2-7; no firm D call. This CDR3 region has 12 residues. CDR1 is MNHNS, CDR2 SASEGT, per germline. Trimming stripped 2 bases from V and 4 bases from J, with 6 bases between. CDR3: CASSEMVYEQYF. CDR3 DNA: TGTGCCAGCAGTGAAATGGTTTACGAGCAGTACTTC.

This clonotype has more than one count but fewer than ten. The chain employs TRBV13 and TRBJ2-4; unclear D gene. With 3 bases removed from V and 0 bases from J, the gap between germline ends came to 9 bases. The CDR3 totals 15 residues. Germline V gives CDR1 PRHDT, CDR2 FYEKMQ (reference sequence). CDR3 nucleotides: TGTGCCAGCAGCTTTTCAACCCGAGCCAAAAACATTCAGTACTTC. This sequence encodes CASSFSTRAKNIQYF. Full variable domain (remainder filled in from reference TRBV13 and TRBJ2-4): AAGVIQSPRHLIKEKRETATLKCYPIPRHDTVYWYQQGPGQDPQFLISFYEKMQSDKGSIPDRFSAQQFSDYHSELNMSSLELGDSALYFCASSFSTRAKNIQYFGAGTRLSVL.

This clonotype was recorded a few times. This rearrangement joins TRBV3-1 to TRBJ2-5; possibly TRBD2 for D (6 bases). From germline, CDR1 is LGHDT and CDR2 YNNKEL (reference sequence). With 0 bases removed from V and 1 base from J, the gap between germline ends came to 9 bases. The CDR3 has 15 amino acids. CDR3 nucleotide sequence: TGTGCCAGCAGCCAAGATCTAGCGACCCAAGAGACCCAGTACTTC. Protein: CASSQDLATQETQYF.

This clonotype was counted between two and nine times. CDR3 sequence (DNA): TGTGCCAGCAGTCACTTACTAGATAGTACGGGGGAGCAGTACTTC. It codes for CASSHLLDSTGEQYF. The V call is TRBV6-5, the J call TRBJ2-7, with D possibly being TRBD2 (5 bases). Trimming removed 5 bases from V and 7 bases from J, with 21 bases in between. CDR1 is MNHEY, CDR2 SVGAGI, per germline. The CDR3 has 15 residues.

This chain uses TRBV7-9 with TRBJ1-1; tentative D call: TRBD1 (5 bases). The CDR3 consists of 14 residues. Germline assignment: CDR1 SEHNR and CDR2 FQNEAQ (reference sequence). Deletions cut 5 bases from V and 2 bases from J, with 12 bases between. The CDR3 sequence: CASSPKTVNTEAFF. The CDR3 nucleotides are TGTGCCAGCAGCCCGAAGACAGTCAACACTGAAGCTTTCTTT.